The clone carrying this TCR beta chain has a single count. Its antigen is as yet unknown. Germline CDR1 reads DFQATT; CDR2 reads SNEGSKA (reference sequence). The CDR3 runs to 14 residues. With V trimmed by 2 bases and J by 6 bases, 6 bases remained unmatched. One entry per CDR3 protein results from TCRdb running MiXCR on the RT-PCR reads. The profile covers more than 700,000 distinct CDR3 sequences, with 20% to 25% appearing a single time and approximately 10% taken by the ten largest. These data are taken from a study of response to subunit inactivated influenza vaccine. Findings of the study overall: There was a suggestion from the authors that each seasonal influenza vaccination recruits few new T cells.

J is TRBJ2-2 and V is TRBV20-1; the match to TRBD2 covers 7 bases. This sequence was found in a man aged 50 or older who received an inactivated influenza vaccine. Sequences were derived from PBMCs from blood, sampled about 5 days after vaccination. In nucleotides, the CDR3 is TGCAGTGCTAGAACTAGCGTAGGGGCCGGGGAGCTGTTTTTT. Protein product: CSARTSVGAGELFF.